Listed below are T cell receptor beta chains from one sample, sequenced in a study of cytomegalovirus exposure and HLA in healthy donors. Method: immunoSEQ multiplex PCR; TCRdb's copy keeps in-frame clones and lacks some. The table gives over 120,000 clones; the top ten clones make up 0.96% of it. The sample taken for sequencing was PBMCs. Receptors were obtained from a male donor in good health and CMV-seronegative. The CDR3 runs from the conserved cysteine through the conserved F or W. Fields, in order: V gene, J gene, CDR3 length, D gene, CDR3 protein, CDR3 DNA. D genes are given only for firm matches.

TRBV9	TRBJ1-6	15	TRBD1	CASSDRDRGRSPLHF	TGTGCCAGCAGCGACCGGGACAGGGGGCGATCACCCCTCCACTTT
TRBV7-9	TRBJ1-2	12	-	CASRGAEYGYTF	TGTGCCAGCAGGGGGGCGGAGTATGGCTACACCTTC
TRBV9	TRBJ2-5	13	-	CASSVRVRETQYF	TGTGCCAGCAGCGTCAGGGTTCGGGAGACCCAGTACTTC
TRBV9	TRBJ2-7	15	TRBD2	CASSVWEGRADEQYF	TGTGCCAGCAGCGTATGGGAGGGGAGGGCGGACGAGCAGTACTTC
TRBV11-1	TRBJ2-1	15	TRBD2	CASSLGLAGDNEQFF	TGTGCCAGCAGCTTAGGACTAGCGGGTGACAATGAGCAGTTCTTC
TRBV19	TRBJ1-1	14	-	CASSIDPGDTEAFF	TGTGCCAGTAGTATCGATCCAGGGGACACTGAAGCTTTCTTT
TRBV19	TRBJ2-3	14	TRBD2	CASRISGRSDTQYF	TGTGCCAGTAGAATTAGCGGGAGGTCGGATACGCAGTATTTT
TRBV7-8	TRBJ1-5	18	-	CASSLGTGIMSSNQPQHF	TGTGCCAGCAGCTTAGGTACGGGGATCATGTCTAGCAATCAGCCCCAGCATTTT
TRBV19	TRBJ1-5	15	TRBD1	CASSQGGSRNQPQHF	TGTGCCAGTAGTCAAGGGGGCAGTCGAAATCAGCCCCAGCATTTT
TRBV27	TRBJ2-1	15	TRBD2	CASSRTSGDYNEQFF	TGTGCCAGCAGTCGGACTAGCGGGGACTACAATGAGCAGTTCTTC
TRBV7-8	TRBJ1-4	14	-	CASSLEAGHEKLFF	TGTGCCAGCAGCTTAGAGGCAGGGCATGAAAAACTGTTTTTT
TRBV19	TRBJ2-4	11	-	CASSPGHIQYF	TGTGCCAGTAGTCCAGGACACATACAGTACTTC
TRBV4-1	TRBJ2-7	15	-	CASSLAGTDPYEQYF	TGCGCCAGCAGCCTAGCCGGGACTGATCCCTACGAGCAGTACTTC
TRBV27	TRBJ2-3	14	-	CASSLGRSTDTQYF	TGTGCCAGCAGTCTGGGCAGATCCACAGATACGCAGTATTTT
TRBV6-5	TRBJ1-2	13	-	CASSYFGGYGYTF	TGTGCCAGCAGTTACTTCGGGGGGTATGGCTACACCTTC
TRBV19	TRBJ2-2	14	-	CANLTEDFPGELFF	TGTGCCAATTTGACGGAGGACTTCCCCGGGGAGCTGTTTTTT
TRBV29-1	TRBJ2-4	12	TRBD2	CSCGGPKNIQYF	TGCAGCTGCGGGGGACCCAAAAACATTCAGTACTTC
TRBV19	TRBJ1-1	14	-	CASSSRGPNTEAFF	TGTGCCAGTAGTAGCAGGGGCCCGAACACTGAAGCTTTCTTT
TRBV30	TRBJ2-1	15	TRBD1	CAWRLQGNSYNEQFF	TGTGCCTGGAGGCTACAGGGGAACTCCTACAATGAGCAGTTCTTC
TRBV7-2	TRBJ1-1	14	-	CASSLDPLNTEAFF	TGTGCCAGCAGCTTAGATCCGTTGAACACTGAAGCTTTCTTT
TRBV7-9	TRBJ2-1	18	-	CASSFGPDTSPSYNEQFF	TGTGCCAGCAGCTTTGGCCCTGATACTAGTCCGTCCTACAATGAGCAGTTCTTC
TRBV18	TRBJ1-1	13	-	CASSPGPNTEAFF	TGTGCCAGCTCCCCCGGTCCGAACACTGAAGCTTTCTTT
TRBV7-3	TRBJ2-7	13	-	CASSQDSAYEQYF	TGTGCCAGCAGCCAGGACAGTGCCTACGAGCAGTACTTC
TRBV5-1	TRBJ2-1	18	-	CASSSQQPGSHSYNEQFF	TGCGCCAGCAGCTCTCAACAACCAGGCTCCCACTCCTACAATGAGCAGTTCTTC
TRBV30	TRBJ2-6	15	-	CAWSPDNSGANVLTF	TGTGCCTGGAGTCCGGACAACTCCGGGGCCAACGTCCTGACTTTC
TRBV7-6	TRBJ2-3	15	TRBD2	CASSWQREGGNTQYF	TGTGCCAGCAGCTGGCAGCGGGAGGGCGGAAATACGCAGTATTTT
TRBV5-4	TRBJ2-1	15	-	CASSLALANTIGQFF	TGTGCCAGCAGCTTGGCCCTAGCGAACACAATAGGGCAGTTCTTC
TRBV6-1	TRBJ1-1	15	-	CASSGMTAQNTEAFF	TGTGCCAGCAGTGGAATGACAGCCCAGAACACTGAAGCTTTCTTT
TRBV19	TRBJ1-2	13	-	CASSNSVGYGYTF	TGTGCCAGTAGTAACTCGGTCGGCTATGGCTACACCTTC
TRBV6-1	TRBJ1-5	14	-	CASSEANSNQPQHF	TGTGCCAGCAGTGAAGCCAATAGCAATCAGCCCCAGCATTTT
TRBV27	TRBJ1-5	17	TRBD1	CASRLSGQGVPIQPQHF	TGTGCCAGCAGACTATCGGGACAGGGGGTACCTATTCAGCCCCAGCATTTT
TRBV7-9	TRBJ2-7	13	-	CASSFIPSYEQYF	TGTGCCAGCAGCTTTATCCCCTCCTACGAGCAGTACTTC
TRBV4-1	TRBJ2-7	15	-	CASSQDLQTLYEQYF	TGCGCCAGCAGCCAAGATTTACAGACCCTCTACGAGCAGTACTTC
TRBV7-6	TRBJ2-7	17	TRBD1	CASSTRPKGAGVTEQYF	TGTGCCAGCAGCACTAGACCCAAGGGGGCAGGGGTGACCGAGCAGTACTTC
TRBV19	TRBJ2-6	15	-	CASSSSSSGANVLTF	TGTGCCAGTAGTTCCTCCAGCTCTGGGGCCAACGTCCTGACTTTC
TRBV9	TRBJ1-6	15	-	CASRAGGSANSPLHF	TGTGCCAGCAGGGCCGGTGGCAGCGCAAATTCACCCCTCCACTTT
TRBV10-3	TRBJ1-5	15	TRBD1	CAISQGVEGNQPQHF	TGTGCCATCAGTCAGGGGGTTGAAGGCAATCAGCCCCAGCATTTT
TRBV27	TRBJ2-2	15	TRBD1	CASSFRTGTAGELFF	TGTGCCAGCAGTTTCCGGACAGGGACCGCCGGGGAGCTGTTTTTT
TRBV28	TRBJ1-1	14	TRBD1	CASSAGQGFTWAFF	TGTGCCAGCAGTGCCGGACAGGGGTTTACTTGGGCTTTCTTT
TRBV12-5	TRBJ2-7	13	-	CASGLGQKYEQYF	TGTGCTAGTGGTTTGGGACAGAAGTACGAGCAGTACTTC
TRBV9	TRBJ1-6	15	TRBD1	CASSVRDSYNSPLHF	TGTGCCAGCAGCGTAAGGGACAGCTACAATTCACCCCTCCACTTT
TRBV6-1	TRBJ2-4	18	TRBD2	CASSEVLAGGLAKNIQYF	TGTGCCAGCAGTGAAGTCCTAGCGGGGGGTTTAGCCAAAAACATTCAGTACTTC
TRBV27	TRBJ2-7	15	TRBD2	CASSPLAGVSYEQYF	TGTGCCAGCAGTCCCCTAGCGGGAGTTTCCTACGAGCAGTACTTC
TRBV14	TRBJ2-3	18	-	CASSQDRISRRRTDTQYF	TGTGCCAGCAGCCAAGATAGGATTAGCCGGAGAAGGACAGATACGCAGTATTTT
TRBV11-2	TRBJ2-4	15	TRBD1	CASTEPGQGRNIQYF	TGTGCCAGCACCGAACCAGGACAGGGGAGAAACATTCAGTACTTC
TRBV6-1	TRBJ2-3	11	-	CASSHTDTQYF	TGTGCCAGCAGCCACACAGATACGCAGTATTTT
TRBV10-1	TRBJ2-7	12	-	CASRGQRYEQYF	TGCGCCAGCAGAGGACAGCGCTACGAGCAGTACTTC
TRBV5-1	TRBJ2-5	12	-	CASSGQQETQYF	TGCGCCAGCAGCGGTCAGCAAGAGACCCAGTACTTC
TRBV6-5	TRBJ1-1	16	-	CASSFTTGLGGTEAFF	TGTGCCAGCAGTTTCACGACCGGTTTAGGAGGTACTGAAGCTTTCTTT
TRBV18	TRBJ2-5	15	TRBD1	CASSPTDRVLETQYF	TGTGCCAGCTCACCGACGGACAGGGTGTTAGAGACCCAGTACTTC
TRBV9	TRBJ2-3	16	TRBD2	CASSVAAGGPTDTQYF	TGTGCCAGCAGCGTAGCAGCGGGGGGGCCCACAGATACGCAGTATTTT
TRBV7-2	TRBJ2-7	14	TRBD1	CASSFEQGAGEQYF	TGTGCCAGCAGCTTTGAACAGGGGGCAGGGGAGCAGTACTTC
TRBV7-2	TRBJ2-7	12	TRBD1	CASSQDRGEQYF	TGTGCCAGCAGCCAGGACAGGGGCGAGCAGTACTTC